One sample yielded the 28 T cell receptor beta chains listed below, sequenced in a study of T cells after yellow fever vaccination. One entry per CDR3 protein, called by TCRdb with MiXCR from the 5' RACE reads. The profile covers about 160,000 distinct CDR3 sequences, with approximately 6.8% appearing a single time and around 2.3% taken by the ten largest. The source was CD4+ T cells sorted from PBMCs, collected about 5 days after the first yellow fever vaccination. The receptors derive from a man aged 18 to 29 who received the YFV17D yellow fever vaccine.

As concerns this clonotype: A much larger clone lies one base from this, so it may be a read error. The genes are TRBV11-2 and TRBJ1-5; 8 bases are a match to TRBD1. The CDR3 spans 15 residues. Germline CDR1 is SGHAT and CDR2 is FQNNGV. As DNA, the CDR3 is TGTGCCAGCAGCTTATTTCAGGGGGCGGATCACCCCCAGCATTTT. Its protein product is CASSLFQGADHPQHF.

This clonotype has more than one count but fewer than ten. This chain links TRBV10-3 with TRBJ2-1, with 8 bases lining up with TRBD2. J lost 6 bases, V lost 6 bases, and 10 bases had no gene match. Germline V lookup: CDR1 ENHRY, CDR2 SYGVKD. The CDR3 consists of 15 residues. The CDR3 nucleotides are TGTGCCATCAGATCAGCCGGGACTAGTCTCAATGAGCAGTTCTTC. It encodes CAIRSAGTSLNEQFF.

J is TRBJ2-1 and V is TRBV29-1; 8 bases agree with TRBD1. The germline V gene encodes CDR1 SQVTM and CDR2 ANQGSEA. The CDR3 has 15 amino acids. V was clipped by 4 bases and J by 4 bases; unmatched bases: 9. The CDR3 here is CSVAYRDRRYNEQFF. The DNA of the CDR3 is TGCAGCGTTGCATACCGGGACAGGAGATACAATGAGCAGTTCTTC.

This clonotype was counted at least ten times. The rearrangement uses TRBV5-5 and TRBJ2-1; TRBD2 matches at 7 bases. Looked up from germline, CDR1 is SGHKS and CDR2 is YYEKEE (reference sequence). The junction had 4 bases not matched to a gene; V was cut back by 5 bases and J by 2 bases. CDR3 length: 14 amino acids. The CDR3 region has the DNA TGTGCCAGCAGACTAGCGTTCACCTACAATGAGCAGTTCTTC. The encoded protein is CASRLAFTYNEQFF. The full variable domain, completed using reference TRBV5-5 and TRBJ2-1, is DAGVTQSPTHLIKTRGQQVTLRCSPISGHKSVSWYQQVLGQGPQFIFQYYEKEERGRGNFPDRFSARQFPNYSSELNVNALLLGDSALYLCASRLAFTYNEQFFGPGTRLTVL.

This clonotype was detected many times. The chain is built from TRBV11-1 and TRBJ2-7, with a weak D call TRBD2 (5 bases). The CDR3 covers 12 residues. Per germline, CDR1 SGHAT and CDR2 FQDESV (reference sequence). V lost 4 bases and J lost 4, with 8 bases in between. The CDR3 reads CASSSEGYEQYV. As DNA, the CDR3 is TGTGCCAGCAGCTCCGAGGGATACGAGCAGTACGTC.

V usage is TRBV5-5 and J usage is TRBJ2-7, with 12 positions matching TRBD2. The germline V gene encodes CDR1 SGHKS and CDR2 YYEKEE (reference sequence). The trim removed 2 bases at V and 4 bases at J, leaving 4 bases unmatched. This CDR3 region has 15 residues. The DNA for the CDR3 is TGTGCCAGCAGCTTTACCACTAGCGGGGGGTACGAGCAGTACGTC. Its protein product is CASSFTTSGGYEQYV.

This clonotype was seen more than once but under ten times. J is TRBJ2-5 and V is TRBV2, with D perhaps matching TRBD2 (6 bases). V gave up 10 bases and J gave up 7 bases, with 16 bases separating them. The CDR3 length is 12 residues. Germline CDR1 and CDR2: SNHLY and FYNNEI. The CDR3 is CATRLDLGTQYF. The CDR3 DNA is TGTGCCACCCGACTAGATTTGGGGACCCAGTACTTC.

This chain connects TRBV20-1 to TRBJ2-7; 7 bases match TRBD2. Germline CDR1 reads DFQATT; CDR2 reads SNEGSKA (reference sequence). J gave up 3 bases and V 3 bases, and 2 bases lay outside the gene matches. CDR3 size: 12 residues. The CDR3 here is CSASGGIYEQYF. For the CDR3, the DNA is TGCAGTGCTAGCGGGGGGATCTACGAGCAGTACTTC.

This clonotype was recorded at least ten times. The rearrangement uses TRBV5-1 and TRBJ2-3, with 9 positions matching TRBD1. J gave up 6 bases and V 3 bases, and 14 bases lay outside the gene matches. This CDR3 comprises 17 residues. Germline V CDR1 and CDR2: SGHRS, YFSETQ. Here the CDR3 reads CASSWGAGTGSSDTQYF. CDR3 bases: TGCGCCAGCAGCTGGGGGGCCGGGACAGGGTCATCCGATACGCAGTATTTT. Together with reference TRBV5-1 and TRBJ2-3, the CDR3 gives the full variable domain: KAGVTQTPRYLIKTRGQQVTLSCSPISGHRSVSWYQQTPGQGLQFLFEYFSETQRNKGNFPGRFSGRQFSNSRSEMNVSTLELGDSALYLCASSWGAGTGSSDTQYFGPGTRLTVL.

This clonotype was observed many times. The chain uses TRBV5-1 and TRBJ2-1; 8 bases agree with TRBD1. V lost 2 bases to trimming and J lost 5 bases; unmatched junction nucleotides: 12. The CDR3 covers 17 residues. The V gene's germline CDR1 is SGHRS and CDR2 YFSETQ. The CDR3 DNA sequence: TGCGCCAGCAGCTTCAGTCATGGACAGGGTTTCAACAATGAGCAGTTCTTC. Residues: CASSFSHGQGFNNEQFF.

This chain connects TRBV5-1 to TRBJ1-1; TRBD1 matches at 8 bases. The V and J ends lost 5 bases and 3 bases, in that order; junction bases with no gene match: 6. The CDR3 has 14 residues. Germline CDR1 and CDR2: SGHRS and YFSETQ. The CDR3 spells CASSSQTGDTEAFF. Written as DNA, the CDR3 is TGCGCCAGCAGTTCGCAGACAGGGGACACTGAAGCTTTCTTT.

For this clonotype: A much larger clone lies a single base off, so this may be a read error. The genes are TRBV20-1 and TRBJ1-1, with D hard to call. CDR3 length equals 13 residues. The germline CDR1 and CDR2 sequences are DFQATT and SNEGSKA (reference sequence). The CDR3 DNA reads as TGCAGTACTAGAGAAATGTTAAACACTGAAGCTTTCTTT. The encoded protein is CSTREMLNTEAFF.

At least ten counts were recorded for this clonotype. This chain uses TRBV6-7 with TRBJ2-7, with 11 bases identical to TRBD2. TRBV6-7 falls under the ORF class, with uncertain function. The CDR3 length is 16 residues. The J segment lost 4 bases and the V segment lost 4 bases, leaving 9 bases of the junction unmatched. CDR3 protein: CASSFELAGDRYEQYF. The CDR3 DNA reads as TGTGCCAGCAGTTTCGAACTAGCGGGGGACCGTTACGAGCAGTACTTC.

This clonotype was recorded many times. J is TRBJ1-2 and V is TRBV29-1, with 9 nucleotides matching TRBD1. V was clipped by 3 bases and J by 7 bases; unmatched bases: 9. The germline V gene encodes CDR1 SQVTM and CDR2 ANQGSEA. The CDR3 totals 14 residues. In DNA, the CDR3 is TGCAGCGTTGAGAACAGGGGGCGCGTATCTGGCTACACCTTC. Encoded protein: CSVENRGRVSGYTF.

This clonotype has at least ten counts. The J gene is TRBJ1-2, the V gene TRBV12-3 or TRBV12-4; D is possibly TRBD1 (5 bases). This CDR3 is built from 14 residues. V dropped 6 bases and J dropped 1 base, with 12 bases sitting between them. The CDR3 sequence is CASSSTGGNYGYTF. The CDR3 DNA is TGTGCCAGCAGCTCTACCGGGGGTAACTATGGCTACACCTTC.

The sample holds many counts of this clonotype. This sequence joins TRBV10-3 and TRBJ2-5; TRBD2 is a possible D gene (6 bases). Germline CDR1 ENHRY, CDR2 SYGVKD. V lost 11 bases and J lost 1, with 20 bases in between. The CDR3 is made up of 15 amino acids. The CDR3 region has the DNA TGTGCCTCCACGGGGGACCGGATCACCCAAGAGACCCAGTACTTC. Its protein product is CASTGDRITQETQYF.

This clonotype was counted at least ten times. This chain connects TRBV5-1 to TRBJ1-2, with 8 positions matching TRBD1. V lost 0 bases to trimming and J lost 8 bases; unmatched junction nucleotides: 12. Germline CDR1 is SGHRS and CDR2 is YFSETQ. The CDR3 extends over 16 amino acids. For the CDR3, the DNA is TGCGCCAGCAGCTTGGCCACCGGGACAGGCCCCGGGGGCTACACCTTC. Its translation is CASSLATGTGPGGYTF.

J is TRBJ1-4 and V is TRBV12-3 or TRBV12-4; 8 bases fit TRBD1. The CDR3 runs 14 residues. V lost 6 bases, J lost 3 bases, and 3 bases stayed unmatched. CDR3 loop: CASSQDRANEKLFF. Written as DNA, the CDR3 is TGTGCCAGCAGCCAGGACAGGGCTAATGAAAAACTGTTTTTT.

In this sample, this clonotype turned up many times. CDR3 sequence: CASSFYSLGDRLPNEQFF. Written as DNA, the CDR3 is TGTGCCAGCAGTTTTTATTCGTTGGGGGACAGACTACCCAATGAGCAGTTCTTC. The V and J genes are TRBV28 and TRBJ2-1, with 7 bases matching TRBD1. Unmatched junction bases numbered 17, after V lost 3 bases and J lost 6 bases. The CDR3 is made up of 18 amino acids. CDR1 and CDR2 (germline): MDHEN, SYDVKM.

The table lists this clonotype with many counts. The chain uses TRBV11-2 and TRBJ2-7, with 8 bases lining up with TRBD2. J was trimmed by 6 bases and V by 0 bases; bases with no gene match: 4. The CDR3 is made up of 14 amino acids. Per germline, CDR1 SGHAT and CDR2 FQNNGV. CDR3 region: CASSLDRGGREQYV. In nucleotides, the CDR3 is TGTGCCAGCAGCTTAGATCGGGGGGGGCGCGAGCAGTACGTC.

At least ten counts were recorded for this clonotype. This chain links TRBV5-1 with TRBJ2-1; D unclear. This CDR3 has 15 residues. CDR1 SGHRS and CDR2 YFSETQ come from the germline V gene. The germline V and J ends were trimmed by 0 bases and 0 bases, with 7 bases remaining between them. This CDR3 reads CASSLEESSYNEQFF. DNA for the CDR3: TGCGCCAGCAGCTTGGAGGAGAGCTCCTACAATGAGCAGTTCTTC.

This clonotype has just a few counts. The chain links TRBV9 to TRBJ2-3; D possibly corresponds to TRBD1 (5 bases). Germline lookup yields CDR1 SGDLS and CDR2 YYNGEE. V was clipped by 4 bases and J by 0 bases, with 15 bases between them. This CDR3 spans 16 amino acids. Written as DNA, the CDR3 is TGTGCCAGCAGCTCCCGACCAGGGTCGAGCACAGATACGCAGTATTTT. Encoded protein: CASSSRPGSSTDTQYF. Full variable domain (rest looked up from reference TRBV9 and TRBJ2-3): DSGVTQTPKHLITATGQRVTLRCSPRSGDLSVYWYQQSLDQGLQFLIQYYNGEERAKGNILERFSAQQFPDLHSELNLSSLELGDSALYFCASSSRPGSSTDTQYFGPGTRLTVL.

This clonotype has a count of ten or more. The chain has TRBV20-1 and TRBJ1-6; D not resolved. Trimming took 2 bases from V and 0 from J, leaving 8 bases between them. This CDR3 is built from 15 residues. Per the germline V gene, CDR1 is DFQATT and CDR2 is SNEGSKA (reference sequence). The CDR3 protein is CSARPAGSYNSPLHF. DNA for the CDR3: TGCAGTGCTAGACCTGCAGGCTCCTATAATTCACCCCTCCACTTT.

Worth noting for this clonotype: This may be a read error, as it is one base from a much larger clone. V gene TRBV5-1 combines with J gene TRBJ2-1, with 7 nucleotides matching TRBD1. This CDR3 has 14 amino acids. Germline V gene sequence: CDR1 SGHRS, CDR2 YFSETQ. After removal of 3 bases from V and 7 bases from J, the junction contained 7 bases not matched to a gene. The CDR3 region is CASSSGSGGNEQFF. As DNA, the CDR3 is TGCGCCAGCAGCTCAGGGTCAGGGGGTAATGAGCAGTTCTTC.

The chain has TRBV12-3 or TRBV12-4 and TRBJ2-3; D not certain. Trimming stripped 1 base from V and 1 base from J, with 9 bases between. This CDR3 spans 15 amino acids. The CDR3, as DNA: TGTGCCAGCAGTTTAGACTACCACGGCACAGATACGCAGTATTTT. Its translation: CASSLDYHGTDTQYF.

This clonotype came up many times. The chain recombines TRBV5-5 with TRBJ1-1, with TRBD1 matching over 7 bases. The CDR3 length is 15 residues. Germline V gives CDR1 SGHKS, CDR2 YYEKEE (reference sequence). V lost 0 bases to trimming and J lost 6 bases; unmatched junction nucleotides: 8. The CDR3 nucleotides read TGTGCCAGCAGCTTGGTGCGTCTGGGACAGCCTGAAGCTTTCTTT. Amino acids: CASSLVRLGQPEAFF.

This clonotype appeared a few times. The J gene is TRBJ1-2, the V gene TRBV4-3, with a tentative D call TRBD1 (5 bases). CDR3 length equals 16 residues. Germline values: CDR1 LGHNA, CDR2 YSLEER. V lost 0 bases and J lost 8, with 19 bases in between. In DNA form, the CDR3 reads TGCGCCAGCAGCCAAGATTTCGGGGGAAAGGGTTACGGCTACACCTTC. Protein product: CASSQDFGGKGYGYTF.

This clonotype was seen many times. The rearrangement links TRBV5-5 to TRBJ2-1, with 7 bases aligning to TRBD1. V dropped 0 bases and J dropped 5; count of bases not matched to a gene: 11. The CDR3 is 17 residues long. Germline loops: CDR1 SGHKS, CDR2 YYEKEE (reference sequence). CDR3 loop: CASSLGLGTGVDNEQFF. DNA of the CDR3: TGTGCCAGCAGCTTGGGCCTGGGTACAGGGGTGGACAATGAGCAGTTCTTC.